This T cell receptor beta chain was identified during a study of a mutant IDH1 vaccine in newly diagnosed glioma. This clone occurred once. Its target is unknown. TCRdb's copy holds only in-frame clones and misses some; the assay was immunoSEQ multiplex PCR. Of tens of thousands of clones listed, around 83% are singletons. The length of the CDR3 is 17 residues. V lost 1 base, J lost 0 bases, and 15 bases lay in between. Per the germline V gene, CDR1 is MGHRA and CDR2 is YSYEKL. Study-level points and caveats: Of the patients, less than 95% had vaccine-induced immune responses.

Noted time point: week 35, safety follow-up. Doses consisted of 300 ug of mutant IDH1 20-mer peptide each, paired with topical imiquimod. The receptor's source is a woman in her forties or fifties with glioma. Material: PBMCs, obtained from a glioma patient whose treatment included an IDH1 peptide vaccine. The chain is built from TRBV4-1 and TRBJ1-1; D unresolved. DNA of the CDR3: TGCGCCAGCAGCCAAGCGACTTATAATTACATGAACACTGAAGCTTTCTTT. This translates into CASSQATYNYMNTEAFF.